These 6 T cell receptor beta chains came from one sample sequenced in a study of STAT3 mutations in large granular lymphocyte leukemia. Antigen specificity for these receptors is unknown. Overall study findings and caveats: Every T-LGLL patient had at least one immunodominant TCRbeta clonotype.

Sequencing was performed with immunoSEQ multiplex PCR; in TCRdb, only in-frame clones are kept and a portion is missing. The data show roughly 2,400 clones, over 45% seen once. Sequenced sample: peripheral blood mononuclear cells. Every receptor here comes from a man in his fifties or sixties with T-cell large granular lymphocyte leukemia. Some clones in this sample may be carry-over from other donors' samples.

The CDR3 coding sequence is TGTGCCAGCAGTTACTCATTCGAGCAGTACTTC. Translation gives CASSYSFEQYF. This chain connects TRBV6-6 to TRBJ2-7; D gene uncertain. The germline V gene encodes CDR1 MNHNY and CDR2 SVGAGI (reference sequence). V was pared by 0 bases and J by 6 bases, with 3 bases between. The CDR3 consists of 11 residues.

The chain joins TRBV18 to TRBJ1-5, with D possibly being TRBD1 (6 bases). V shed 4 bases and J shed 0 bases, with 10 bases lying between them. CDR3 length: 15 amino acids. Germline lookup yields CDR1 KGHSH and CDR2 LQKENI. The CDR3 DNA follows: TGTGCCAGCTCACGGACAGCTAATAGCAATCAGCCCCAGCATTTT. Translating gives CASSRTANSNQPQHF.

The rearrangement joins TRBV5-1 to TRBJ1-4; a possible D gene is TRBD1 (5 bases). The CDR3 is 15 residues long. V was clipped by 3 bases and J by 8 bases, with 17 bases between them. CDR1 and CDR2 from the germline V gene are SGHRS and YFSETQ. CDR3 nucleotides: TGCGCCAGCAGCTGGGGCGGCAGGGATGGCGAAAAACTGTTTTTT. Translating gives CASSWGGRDGEKLFF. The variable domain in full, completed from reference TRBV5-1 and TRBJ1-4, reads KAGVTQTPRYLIKTRGQQVTLSCSPISGHRSVSWYQQTPGQGLQFLFEYFSETQRNKGNFPGRFSGRQFSNSRSEMNVSTLELGDSALYLCASSWGGRDGEKLFFGSGTQLSVL.

V usage is TRBV5-1 and J usage is TRBJ1-1; the D is unclear. The V gene lost 2 bases and the J gene lost 1 base, with 12 bases spanning the gap. The germline CDR1 and CDR2 sequences are SGHRS and YFSETQ. The CDR3 is made up of 15 amino acids. The chain's CDR3 is CASSLTTTENTEAFF. CDR3 sequence (DNA): TGCGCCAGCAGCTTAACGACTACTGAGAACACTGAAGCTTTCTTT.

This clone showed up just a few times. The chain combines TRBV27 with TRBJ2-6; D might be TRBD2 (6 bases). Germline-derived CDR1 and CDR2 are MNHEY and SMNVEV (reference sequence). V lost 7 bases, J lost 2 bases, and 12 bases lay in between. The CDR3 length is 15 residues. CDR3 region: CASTQGLPGANVLTF. The CDR3 region has the DNA TGTGCCAGCACCCAGGGACTTCCTGGGGCCAACGTCCTGACTTTC.

For the CDR3, the DNA is TGTGCCAGCAGCTCCTTGCTAGCGGGGGTTGAGCAGTTCTTC. Protein: CASSSLLAGVEQFF. The chain links TRBV13 to TRBJ2-1; 10 bases agree with TRBD2. The CDR3 has 14 amino acids. The V and J ends lost 4 bases and 9 bases, in that order; junction bases with no gene match: 6. From germline, CDR1 is PRHDT and CDR2 FYEKMQ (reference sequence).